Presented here are 16 T cell receptor beta chains from one specimen sequenced in a study of cytomegalovirus exposure and HLA in healthy donors (dated by TCRdb to the late 2010s). Library prep was done by the immunoSEQ multiplex PCR assay. A mixture of 60 forward primers for TCR Vbeta segments and 13 reverse primers for TCR Jbeta segments was used in the multiplex PCR. This is the immuneACCESS table as TCRdb keeps it, with only in-frame sequences that have V and J called. A part of the clones is gone; compared with another copy, unresolved V genes explain less than half, and the rest is unexplained. Present in this sample are some 140,000 clones, over 60% of which were seen just once. The top ten constitute 3% to 3.5% of the sample. The sequencing sample was made of PBMCs. The receptors come from a man aged 35-49 years in good health and CMV-seronegative.

The chain combines TRBV2 with TRBJ2-3, with 9 bases that match TRBD2. CDR3 size: 16 residues. J was trimmed by 2 bases and V by 0 bases; bases with no gene match: 3. CDR1 is SNHLY, CDR2 FYNNEI, per germline. Written as DNA, the CDR3 is TGTGCCAGCAGTGAAGCGAGACTAGCGGACACAGATACGCAGTATTTT. Amino acids: CASSEARLADTDTQYF.

This clone has just a few counts. The CDR3 DNA reads TGTGCCAGCAGCTCGGACAGGGGCATTGTTTCCTACGAGCAGTACTTC. Its translation is CASSSDRGIVSYEQYF. The V and J genes are TRBV5-4 and TRBJ2-7; 9 bases line up with TRBD1. The CDR3 loop spans 16 amino acids. V trimming: 3 bases; J trimming: 1 base; junction bases outside the gene matches: 8. CDR1 is SGHNT, CDR2 YYREEE, per germline (reference sequence).

A word on this clone: A read error may account for a junction end that differs from germline. The chain uses TRBV2 and TRBJ2-3, with TRBD2 matching 15 bases. Germline lookup yields CDR1 SNHLY and CDR2 FYNNEI. The CDR3 is 15 amino acids. CDR3 in DNA: TGTGCCGGCAGTTGGACTAGCGGGAGGGCAGATACGCAGTATTTT. Protein sequence: CAGSWTSGRADTQYF.

The rearrangement links TRBV28 to TRBJ2-5, with a tentative D call TRBD1 (5 bases). This CDR3 region has 16 residues. Trimming removed 2 bases at V and 2 bases at J, with 15 bases between. The germline gives CDR1 MDHEN, CDR2 SYDVKM. For the CDR3, the DNA is TGTGCCAGCAGTTTAGGGTCTGGACGGACACAAGAGACCCAGTACTTC. Translated: CASSLGSGRTQETQYF.

This clone has more than one count but fewer than ten. The chain is built from TRBV19 and TRBJ2-2; 7 nucleotides align to TRBD1. The germline gives CDR1 LNHDA, CDR2 SQIVND (reference sequence). This CDR3 has 15 residues. Trimming took 10 bases from V and 4 from J; bases not matched to a gene: 12. CDR3 protein: CAISGGGGFTGELFF. CDR3 nucleotide sequence: TGTGCCATCTCAGGGGGTGGGGGTTTCACCGGGGAGCTGTTTTTT.

The genes are TRBV30 and TRBJ2-3; TRBD2 might be the D (6 bases). CDR1 is GTSNPN and CDR2 is SVGIG in the germline V gene (reference sequence). CDR3 length: 12 amino acids. Trimming took off 2 bases at V and 4 bases at J, with 7 bases between the two ends. This chain's CDR3 is CAWSSGADTQYF. The CDR3, as DNA: TGTGCCTGGAGTTCGGGGGCAGATACGCAGTATTTT.

The genes are TRBV5-1 and TRBJ1-1; TRBD1 matches at 10 bases. CDR1 is SGHRS and CDR2 is YFSETQ in the germline V gene. The junction had 4 bases not matched to a gene; V was cut back by 3 bases and J by 5 bases. The length of the CDR3 is 14 residues. The CDR3 region is CASSWGTGETEAFF. The DNA of the CDR3 is TGCGCCAGCAGCTGGGGGACAGGGGAAACTGAAGCTTTCTTT.

This clone was observed a handful of times. V usage is TRBV4-2 and J usage is TRBJ2-2; a weak D match, TRBD2 (6 bases). Trimming removed 4 bases from V and 3 bases from J, with 9 bases in between. The CDR3 has 14 residues. The germline gives CDR1 LGHNA, CDR2 YNFKEQ. The CDR3 coding sequence is TGTGCCAGCAGCCCGGAGGGTGACACCGGGGAGCTGTTTTTT. Protein product: CASSPEGDTGELFF.

This chain joins TRBV19 and TRBJ2-3; tentatively, D is TRBD2 (6 bases). The CDR3 spans 15 residues. The V gene lost 3 bases and the J gene lost 0 bases, with 10 bases spanning the gap. Per the germline V gene, CDR1 is LNHDA and CDR2 is SQIVND (reference sequence). The CDR3 spells CASSMSSGSTDTQYF. The CDR3 coding sequence is TGTGCCAGTAGTATGTCAAGCGGGAGCACAGATACGCAGTATTTT.

The V gene is TRBV6-5, the J gene TRBJ2-7, with D possibly TRBD2 on 6 matching bases. V was trimmed by 5 bases and J by 7 bases, leaving 21 bases between them. Germline loops: CDR1 MNHEY, CDR2 SVGAGI. This CDR3 has 15 residues. The CDR3 DNA reads TGTGCCAGCAGTACCGGGACTTCCGGGGGTAGGGAGCAGTACTTC. Translating it yields CASSTGTSGGREQYF.

This clone was seen more than once but under ten times. The chain links TRBV6-5 to TRBJ1-1, with D uncertain. V was cut by 0 bases and J by 6 bases, with 11 bases left in between. This CDR3 region has 14 residues. CDR1 and CDR2 (germline): MNHEY, SVGAGI. The CDR3 loop is CASSYSGGVAEAFF. DNA of the CDR3: TGTGCCAGCAGTTACTCGGGCGGGGTCGCTGAAGCTTTCTTT.

V and J are TRBV25-1 and TRBJ2-4; tentatively, D is TRBD1 (7 bases). From germline, CDR1 is MGHDK and CDR2 SYGVNS. V lost 7 bases to trimming and J lost 0 bases, with 13 bases between them. The CDR3 loop spans 15 amino acids. CDR3 amino acids: CASMAGGIAKNIQYF. CDR3 DNA sequence: TGTGCCAGCATGGCAGGGGGGATAGCCAAAAACATTCAGTACTTC.

This sequence joins TRBV6-1 and TRBJ2-5; no reliable D call. This CDR3 contains 15 residues. The germline CDR1 and CDR2 sequences are MNHNS and SASEGT. V was cut by 6 bases and J by 0 bases, with 14 bases left in between. The CDR3 sequence is CASRSASAYQETQYF. CDR3 in DNA: TGTGCCAGCAGGTCGGCGAGCGCGTACCAAGAGACCCAGTACTTC.

The chain joins TRBV30 to TRBJ1-1; 7 bases align to TRBD1. Looked up from germline, CDR1 is GTSNPN and CDR2 is SVGIG (reference sequence). This CDR3 has 14 amino acids. V shed 3 bases, J shed 6 bases, and the junction held 10 bases outside the gene matches. Here the CDR3 DNA reads TGTGCCTGGAGCCATGGGACAGTTGGGGCTGAAGCTTTCTTT. Amino acid sequence: CAWSHGTVGAEAFF.

V gene TRBV5-1 combines with J gene TRBJ1-5, with D maybe TRBD1 (6 bases). This CDR3 comprises 14 residues. V was shortened by 7 bases and J by 9 bases, with 20 bases between the two germline ends. Germline V gene lookup returns CDR1 SGHRS and CDR2 YFSETQ. The CDR3 DNA is TGCGCCAGCTCGGCAGGGGATGATCTCTCGCCCCAGCATTTT. Translation: CASSAGDDLSPQHF.

This chain joins TRBV7-9 and TRBJ2-3; 8 bases align to TRBD2. J lost 5 bases, V lost 5 bases, and 6 bases had no gene match. The CDR3 consists of 14 residues. Germline V CDR1 and CDR2: SEHNR, FQNEAQ (reference sequence). The CDR3 coding sequence is TGTGCCAGCAGCCCGGGACTAGTTTTAGATACGCAGTATTTT. Translated, it gives CASSPGLVLDTQYF.